The 7 T cell receptor beta chains below were found in one sample sequenced in a study of cytomegalovirus exposure and HLA in healthy donors (dated by TCRdb to about 2017). The method behind the library was the immunoSEQ multiplex PCR assay. Here the immuneACCESS table is served through TCRdb, limited to in-frame sequences with V and J called. Missing clones are a known gap in these copies; in checked studies unresolved V genes cover under half, and the rest lacks a known reason. This sample gives 240,000 or so clones in total; more than 75% of them show up just once. The top ten constitute roughly 1.2% of the sample. The sample was PBMCs. All receptors derive from a woman in her 30s in good health and CMV-seropositive.

This chain joins TRBV5-6 and TRBJ2-1; D ambiguous. Looked up from germline, CDR1 is SGHDT and CDR2 is YYEEEE. V was clipped by 0 bases and J by 12 bases, with 10 bases between them. The CDR3 extends over 12 amino acids. For the CDR3, the DNA is TGTGCCAGCAGCTTGGGCTCCGGTCGGCAGTTCTTC. Amino acids: CASSLGSGRQFF. Drawing the rest from reference TRBV5-6 and TRBJ2-1, the complete variable domain is DAGVTQSPTHLIKTRGQQVTLRCSPKSGHDTVSWYQQALGQGPQFIFQYYEEEERQRGNFPDRFSGHQFPNYSSELNVNALLLGDSALYLCASSLGSGRQFFGPGTRLTVL.

J is TRBJ1-3 and V is TRBV11-2, with D uncertain. Germline loops: CDR1 SGHAT, CDR2 FQNNGV. The V and J ends lost 2 bases and 2 bases respectively, with 10 bases between them. The CDR3 runs 15 residues. In DNA form, the CDR3 reads TGTGCCAGCAGCTTAACATCCGGAGCTGGAAACACCATATATTTT. The encoded protein is CASSLTSGAGNTIYF. The full variable domain, completed using reference TRBV11-2 and TRBJ1-3, is EAGVAQSPRYKIIEKRQSVAFWCNPISGHATLYWYQQILGQGPKLLIQFQNNGVVDDSQLPKDRFSAERLKGVDSTLKIQPAKLEDSAVYLCASSLTSGAGNTIYFGEGSWLTVV.

The chain has TRBV15 and TRBJ2-5, with D possibly being TRBD2 (5 bases). The CDR3 is 17 amino acids. Germline lookup yields CDR1 LNHNV and CDR2 YYDKDF (reference sequence). V shed 0 bases and J shed 4 bases, with 18 bases lying between them. In nucleotides, the CDR3 is TGTGCCACCAGCAGAGAATATTTAGCGCTCACTAGAGAGACCCAGTACTTC. It encodes CATSREYLALTRETQYF.

The genes are TRBV30 and TRBJ1-1; 9 bases are shared with TRBD1. The trim removed 8 bases at V and 1 base at J, leaving 5 bases unmatched. CDR1 is GTSNPN, CDR2 SVGIG, per germline (reference sequence). The CDR3 consists of 13 residues. The CDR3: CAGDRGANTEAFF. The CDR3 nucleotides are TGTGCCGGAGACAGGGGGGCGAACACTGAAGCTTTCTTT.

This sequence joins TRBV6-1 and TRBJ1-1, with 11 bases lining up with TRBD1. This CDR3 spans 14 amino acids. Losses at the gene ends were 6 bases for V and 11 bases for J; bases not matched to a gene: 11. In germline, CDR1 is MNHNS, CDR2 SASEGT. CDR3 sequence: CASRSGTGGYGAFF. The CDR3 DNA is TGTGCCAGCAGAAGCGGGACAGGGGGATATGGGGCTTTCTTT.

The J gene is TRBJ2-3, the V gene TRBV7-3; 7 nucleotides align to TRBD2. V shed 5 bases and J 2 bases; nucleotides not matched to a gene: 4. The CDR3 extends over 14 amino acids. Germline CDR1 SGHTA, CDR2 FQGTGA. Here the CDR3 DNA reads TGTGCCAGCAGCAAGGGACTACTCACAGATACGCAGTATTTT. This gives the protein CASSKGLLTDTQYF.

J is TRBJ2-3 and V is TRBV5-1; 10 bases match TRBD2. V shed 7 bases and J 2 bases; nucleotides not matched to a gene: 7. CDR1 and CDR2 from the germline V gene are SGHRS and YFSETQ. This CDR3 has 15 amino acids. CDR3 bases: TGCGCCAGCTACAGCGGGAGGGAGTTCACAGATACGCAGTATTTT. Amino acids: CASYSGREFTDTQYF.